This T cell receptor beta chain came from a study of blood T cell repertoires in COVID-19. Study background: From T cells, B-cell-depleted T cells, or PBMCs came the material, which was cDNA or gDNA.

Profiling relied on immunoSEQ multiplex PCR, and the TCRdb table lists in-frame clones only, not all of them. Of fewer than 350,000 clones listed, around 84% are singletons. Cohort assignment relied on participant-reported clinical history. Per germline, CDR1 SNHLY and CDR2 FYNNEI. V was shortened by 1 base and J by 4 bases, with 14 bases between the two germline ends. This CDR3 contains 16 residues. Sequencing input: PBMCs or T cells enriched from blood (not recorded which). This TCR derives from a woman aged 45-60 years who had recovered from COVID-19. This chain uses TRBV2 with TRBJ1-3; D is unclear. This chain's CDR3 is CASSEVQVPRGNTIYF. The CDR3, as DNA: TGTGCCAGCAGTGAAGTTCAGGTGCCCCGCGGAAACACCATATATTTT.